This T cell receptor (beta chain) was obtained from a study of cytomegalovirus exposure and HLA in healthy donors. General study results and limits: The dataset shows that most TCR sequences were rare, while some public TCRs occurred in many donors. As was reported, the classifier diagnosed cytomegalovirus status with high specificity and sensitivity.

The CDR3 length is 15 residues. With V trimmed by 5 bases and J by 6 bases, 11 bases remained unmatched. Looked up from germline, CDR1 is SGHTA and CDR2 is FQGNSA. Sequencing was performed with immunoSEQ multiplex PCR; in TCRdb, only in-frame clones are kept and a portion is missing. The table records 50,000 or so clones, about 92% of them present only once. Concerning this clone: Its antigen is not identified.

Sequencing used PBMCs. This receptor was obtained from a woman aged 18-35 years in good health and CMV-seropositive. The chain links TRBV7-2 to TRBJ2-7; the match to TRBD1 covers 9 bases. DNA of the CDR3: TGTGCCAGCAGCCAGGGCGGGACAGGGTATCGCGAGCAGTACTTC. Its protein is CASSQGGTGYREQYF.